A selection of T cell receptor beta chains follows, all from one sample in a study of blood T cells in healthy people across ages. TCRdb used MiXCR to reprocess the 5' RACE reads, holding one entry per CDR3 protein. The sample holds about 930,000 distinct CDR3 sequences, about 29% seen once. These sequences were also reported in another study, on T cells of mothers and their children.

Source material: blood. The source of these receptors is a woman aged 40 to 49 in good health. The conserved cysteine and the conserved F or W are not part of the CDR3 here. Not all rows give a size; the values are once, few, many and, for expanded clones, a class.

clone_size: many
j_call: TRBJ2-7
v_call: TRBV12-3/TRBV12-4
cdr3_aa: ASSPQGWDSYEQY

clone_size: many
j_call: TRBJ1-1
v_call: TRBV7-9
cdr3_aa: ASSPTVNTEAF

clone_size: NA
j_call: TRBJ1-1
v_call: TRBV29-1
cdr3_aa: SVRTENTEAF

clone_size: NA
j_call: TRBJ2-1
v_call: TRBV4-1
cdr3_aa: ASSRPSDYNEQF

clone_size: NA
j_call: TRBJ2-7
v_call: TRBV7-9
cdr3_aa: ASSSSGTSSNEQY

clone_size: NA
j_call: TRBJ2-2
v_call: TRBV24-1
cdr3_aa: ATREGAGELF

clone_size: NA
j_call: TRBJ1-1
v_call: TRBV20-1
cdr3_aa: SAETGGDTEAF

clone_size: few
j_call: TRBJ1-1
v_call: TRBV6-2/TRBV6-3
cdr3_aa: ASSYAGRTSNTEAF

clone_size: few
j_call: TRBJ1-1
v_call: TRBV6-2/TRBV6-3
cdr3_aa: ASSYGAGRLNTEAF

clone_size: NA
j_call: TRBJ2-7
v_call: TRBV11-2
cdr3_aa: VSSLDMRDEQY

clone_size: few
j_call: TRBJ2-1
v_call: TRBV5-6
cdr3_aa: ASSLRLAGGRMYNEQF

clone_size: NA
j_call: TRBJ1-6
v_call: TRBV14
cdr3_aa: ASSPRQGDSPPH

clone_size: few
j_call: TRBJ2-7
v_call: TRBV28
cdr3_aa: ASTPSGVSHEQY

clone_size: few
j_call: TRBJ1-5
v_call: TRBV12-3/TRBV12-4
cdr3_aa: ASSNTGTGGFSGPQH

clone_size: NA
j_call: TRBJ1-2
v_call: TRBV12-3/TRBV12-4
cdr3_aa: ASSLAGQGDYGYT

clone_size: many
j_call: TRBJ1-2
v_call: TRBV12-3/TRBV12-4
cdr3_aa: ASSQAAYGYT

clone_size: many
j_call: TRBJ2-7
v_call: TRBV11-3
cdr3_aa: ASSLGRASSYEQY

clone_size: NA
j_call: TRBJ1-2
v_call: TRBV6-2/TRBV6-3
cdr3_aa: ASSDETYRGFRSGYT

clone_size: NA
j_call: TRBJ2-1
v_call: TRBV28
cdr3_aa: ASSFTTGGWSYNEQC

clone_size: NA
j_call: TRBJ2-3
v_call: TRBV29-1
cdr3_aa: SVEDARGGTDTQY

clone_size: many
j_call: TRBJ2-7
v_call: TRBV7-8
cdr3_aa: ASSLGLAASYEQY

clone_size: NA
j_call: TRBJ1-2
v_call: TRBV7-8
cdr3_aa: ASSQTRYYGYT

clone_size: NA
j_call: TRBJ2-7
v_call: TRBV20-1
cdr3_aa: SARETRRIYEQY

clone_size: NA
j_call: TRBJ2-3
v_call: TRBV20-1
cdr3_aa: SARLAGDTDTQY

clone_size: many
j_call: TRBJ1-2
v_call: TRBV20-1
cdr3_aa: SASQGIRAGYT

clone_size: NA
j_call: TRBJ1-2
v_call: TRBV10-3
cdr3_aa: ANSDDGSYGYT

clone_size: NA
j_call: TRBJ2-3
v_call: TRBV7-9
cdr3_aa: ASSLGVQGLTGDTQY

clone_size: NA
j_call: TRBJ1-2
v_call: TRBV5-5
cdr3_aa: ASSLDYHGYT

clone_size: many
j_call: TRBJ2-7
v_call: TRBV12-3/TRBV12-4
cdr3_aa: ASSATLTSGAVQY

clone_size: NA
j_call: TRBJ2-2
v_call: TRBV12-3/TRBV12-4
cdr3_aa: ASTLPRANTGELF

clone_size: few
j_call: TRBJ1-2
v_call: TRBV28
cdr3_aa: ASSLAWGYT